Presented here are 8 T cell receptor beta chains from one specimen sequenced in a study of human thymus T cells. Repertoires were generated with immunoSEQ multiplex PCR, while TCRdb's copy carries only in-frame clones and drops some. This table holds 45,000 to 75,000 clones, roughly 94% found once. The sample was blood. The source of these receptors is a boy under two years old with a congenital heart defect but otherwise immunologically healthy.

The chain links TRBV18 to TRBJ2-7; TRBD1 matches 9 bases. J lost 2 bases, V lost 6 bases, and 2 bases had no gene match. The CDR3 has 13 amino acids. Germline V CDR1 and CDR2: KGHSH, LQKENI. The CDR3 DNA is TGTGCCAGCTCCGGGACAGGGCCCTACGAGCAGTACTTC. This sequence encodes CASSGTGPYEQYF.

The gene calls are TRBV5-1 and TRBJ2-3; 8 positions match TRBD2. The CDR3 covers 16 residues. J lost 3 bases, V lost 3 bases, and 9 bases had no gene match. CDR1 and CDR2 (germline): SGHRS, YFSETQ. The CDR3 loop is CASSWGATSATDTQYF. CDR3 coding DNA: TGCGCCAGCAGCTGGGGGGCGACTAGCGCTACAGATACGCAGTATTTT.

V usage is TRBV28 and J usage is TRBJ1-1, with 7 bases matching TRBD1. Unmatched junction bases numbered 10, after V lost 3 bases and J lost 0 bases. This CDR3 is built from 17 residues. Germline V gene lookup returns CDR1 MDHEN and CDR2 SYDVKM. The CDR3 nucleotides read TGTGCCAGCAGTTTCCTCAAGACAGGGCGATTGAACACTGAAGCTTTCTTT. Translation gives CASSFLKTGRLNTEAFF.

The rearrangement links TRBV6-5 to TRBJ1-1; 9 bases are a match to TRBD1. Germline lookup yields CDR1 MNHEY and CDR2 SVGAGI. After removal of 0 bases from V and 5 bases from J, the junction contained 4 bases not matched to a gene. This CDR3 is built from 15 residues. CDR3 bases: TGTGCCAGCAGTTACTCACAGGGGGCGGGGACTGAAGCTTTCTTT. Translating gives CASSYSQGAGTEAFF.

V is TRBV10-3 and J is TRBJ1-2, with unresolved D. Per the germline V gene, CDR1 is ENHRY and CDR2 is SYGVKD. This CDR3 region has 12 residues. Between the trimmed V and J ends, which lost 4 bases and 8 bases, there was a span of 11 bases. This CDR3 reads CAISVDGRGYTF. The CDR3 DNA reads TGTGCCATCAGTGTGGATGGCCGGGGCTACACCTTC.

Written as DNA, the CDR3 is TGTGCCAGCAGCGTAGCAGGGGGGGAGACCCAGTACTTC. It translates to CASSVAGGETQYF. This sequence joins TRBV9 and TRBJ2-5; D may be TRBD1 (7 bases). This CDR3 spans 13 amino acids. Per germline, CDR1 SGDLS and CDR2 YYNGEE. Trimming removed 0 bases from V and 5 bases from J, with 8 bases in between.

This sequence joins TRBV6-1 and TRBJ1-5; D not certain. The CDR3 runs to 13 residues. Trimming stripped 2 bases from V and 0 bases from J, with 2 bases between. From germline, CDR1 is MNHNS and CDR2 SASEGT. Written as DNA, the CDR3 is TGTGCCAGCAGTGAACATAGCAATCAGCCCCAGCATTTT. Protein sequence: CASSEHSNQPQHF.

The chain combines TRBV4-1 with TRBJ1-5; tentatively, D is TRBD1 (5 bases). Germline V gives CDR1 MGHRA, CDR2 YSYEKL. This CDR3 is built from 16 residues. The V end lost 1 base, the J end lost 3 bases, and 13 bases lay between the germline ends. Here the CDR3 DNA reads TGCGCCAGCAGCCAAGGGGTCGGGGCTAACAATCAGCCCCAGCATTTT. Amino acid sequence: CASSQGVGANNQPQHF.